The 6 T cell receptor beta chains presented below share a single source sample, sequenced in a study of blood T cell repertoires in COVID-19. Sequenced by immunoSEQ multiplex PCR; TCRdb stores in-frame clones only, minus some. The data contain about 200,000 clones, around 84% of them singletons. The sample was peripheral blood. The receptor source for this set is a human donor in a cohort sampled during active COVID-19.

The rearrangement uses TRBV6-5 and TRBJ2-1; 10 nucleotides line up with TRBD2. This CDR3 contains 14 residues. V trimming: 8 bases; J trimming: 7 bases; junction bases outside the gene matches: 8. Germline CDR1 reads MNHEY; CDR2 reads SVGAGI. The CDR3 loop is CASRLAGGLNEQFF. CDR3 sequence (DNA): TGTGCCAGCCGGTTAGCGGGGGGCTTGAATGAGCAGTTCTTC.

The CDR3: CATAGSYTGELFF. CDR3 nucleotide sequence: TGTGCCACAGCCGGGTCTTACACCGGGGAGCTGTTTTTT. The chain joins TRBV24-1 to TRBJ2-2, with D hard to call. The CDR3 spans 13 residues. Per germline, CDR1 KGHDR and CDR2 SFDVKD. V dropped 10 bases and J dropped 3 bases, with 11 bases sitting between them.

J is TRBJ2-7 and V is TRBV6-5; TRBD1 is a possible D gene (6 bases). CDR1 and CDR2 (germline): MNHEY, SVGAGI. The CDR3 length is 13 residues. The V end lost 6 bases, the J end lost 3 bases, and 12 bases lay between the germline ends. This CDR3 is CASRFNRDYEQYV. The CDR3 DNA reads TGTGCCAGCAGATTCAACAGGGACTACGAGCAGTACGTC.

The chain is built from TRBV27 and TRBJ1-1, with 8 bases fitting TRBD1. V shed 4 bases, J shed 7 bases, and the junction held 11 bases outside the gene matches. This CDR3 comprises 15 residues. In germline, CDR1 is MNHEY, CDR2 SMNVEV (reference sequence). CDR3 nucleotide sequence: TGTGCCAGCAGTTCTTTCGGACAGGGCTCGGGTGAAGCTTTCTTT. It is translated as CASSSFGQGSGEAFF.

Only one count was recorded for this clone. The V gene is TRBV5-1, the J gene TRBJ1-6; D is unclear. The CDR3 runs to 15 residues. Germline CDR1 SGHRS, CDR2 YFSETQ. The V gene lost 4 bases and the J gene lost 10 bases, with 18 bases spanning the gap. CDR3: CASSPAVDYASPLHF. DNA for the CDR3: TGCGCCAGCAGCCCGGCGGTCGATTATGCGTCACCCCTCCACTTT.

The chain combines TRBV5-5 with TRBJ1-4; 12 nucleotides align to TRBD1. Germline values: CDR1 SGHKS, CDR2 YYEKEE (reference sequence). Trimming took 4 bases from V and 6 from J; bases not matched to a gene: 7. The CDR3 sequence is 16 residues long. The DNA for the CDR3 is TGTGCCAGCAGCGGAGGGACAGGGGGCCCTCATGAAAAACTGTTTTTT. The encoded protein is CASSGGTGGPHEKLFF. The complete variable domain, with remaining parts taken from reference TRBV5-5 and TRBJ1-4, reads DAGVTQSPTHLIKTRGQQVTLRCSPISGHKSVSWYQQVLGQGPQFIFQYYEKEERGRGNFPDRFSARQFPNYSSELNVNALLLGDSALYLCASSGGTGGPHEKLFFGSGTQLSVL.